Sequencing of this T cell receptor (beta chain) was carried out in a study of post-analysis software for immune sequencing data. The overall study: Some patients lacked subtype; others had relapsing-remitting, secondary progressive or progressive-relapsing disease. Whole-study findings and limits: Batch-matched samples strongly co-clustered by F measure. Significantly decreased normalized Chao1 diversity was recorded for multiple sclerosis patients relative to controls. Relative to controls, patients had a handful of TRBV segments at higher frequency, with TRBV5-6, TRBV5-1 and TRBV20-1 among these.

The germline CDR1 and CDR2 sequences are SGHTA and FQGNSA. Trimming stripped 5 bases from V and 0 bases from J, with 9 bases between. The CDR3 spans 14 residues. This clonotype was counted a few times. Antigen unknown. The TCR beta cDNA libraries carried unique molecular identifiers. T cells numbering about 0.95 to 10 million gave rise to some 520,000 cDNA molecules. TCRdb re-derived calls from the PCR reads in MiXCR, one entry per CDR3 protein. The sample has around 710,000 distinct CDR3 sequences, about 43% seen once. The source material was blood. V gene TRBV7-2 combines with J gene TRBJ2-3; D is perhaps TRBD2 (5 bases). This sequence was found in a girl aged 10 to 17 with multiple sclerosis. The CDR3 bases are TGTGCCAGCAGCCCCACTAGTAGCACAGATACGCAGTATTTT. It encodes CASSPTSSTDTQYF.